This T cell receptor beta chain stems from a study of shared clonotypes between healthy human individuals. Sequencing was performed with immunoSEQ multiplex PCR; in TCRdb, only in-frame clones are kept and a portion is missing. The sample includes about 480,000 clones, over 75% of them seen just once. Germline V gene data show CDR1 as MDHEN and CDR2 as SYDVKM. After removal of 5 bases from V and 1 base from J, the junction contained 6 bases not matched to a gene. This CDR3 is built from 15 residues. The sequencing input was PBMCs. The TCR comes from a woman aged 40 to 55 in good health. Some clones in this sample may be carry-over from other donors' samples. The chain recombines TRBV28 with TRBJ2-7; 9 positions match TRBD1. CDR3 DNA: TGTGCCAGCAGTCTCACAGGGGGCGCGTCCTACGAGCAGTACTTC. Residues: CASSLTGGASYEQYF. The complete variable domain, with remaining parts taken from reference TRBV28 and TRBJ2-7, reads DVKVTQSSRYLVKRTGEKVFLECVQDMDHENMFWYRQDPGLGLRLIYFSYDVKMKEKGDIPEGYSVSREKKERFSLILESASTNQTSMYLCASSLTGGASYEQYFGPGTRLTVT.